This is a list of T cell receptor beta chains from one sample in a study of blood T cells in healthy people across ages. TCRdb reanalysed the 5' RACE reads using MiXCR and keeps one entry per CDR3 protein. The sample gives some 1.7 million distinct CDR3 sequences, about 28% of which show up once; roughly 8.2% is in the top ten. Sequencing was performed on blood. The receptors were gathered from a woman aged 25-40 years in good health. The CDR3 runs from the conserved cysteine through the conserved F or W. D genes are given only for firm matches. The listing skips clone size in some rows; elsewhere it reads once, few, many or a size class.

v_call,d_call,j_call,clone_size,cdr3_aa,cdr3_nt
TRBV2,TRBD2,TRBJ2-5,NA,CASSTSGLAGGQGETQYF,TGTGCCAGCAGCACCTCCGGACTAGCGGGGGGCCAGGGAGAGACCCAGTACTTC
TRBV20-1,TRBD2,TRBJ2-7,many,CSAEVHLGGSSYEQYF,TGCAGTGCCGAGGTTCATCTGGGAGGGAGCTCCTACGAGCAGTACTTC
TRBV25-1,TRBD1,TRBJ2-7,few,CASSDPGQGAPEQYF,TGTGCCAGCAGTGACCCGGGACAGGGGGCTCCCGAGCAGTACTTC
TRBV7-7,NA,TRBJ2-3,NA,CASSKDGFGDTQYF,TGTGCCAGCAGCAAGGACGGATTCGGGGATACGCAGTATTTT
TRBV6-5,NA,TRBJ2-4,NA,CASRPTGTKNIQYF,TGTGCCAGCAGACCTACAGGGACCAAAAACATTCAGTACTTC
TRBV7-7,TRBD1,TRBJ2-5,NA,CASKSLGQGRAQYF,TGTGCCAGCAAATCCCTTGGACAGGGAAGGGCCCAGTACTTC
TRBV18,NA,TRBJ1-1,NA,CASSPPGGEGTEAFF,TGTGCCAGCTCACCACCGGGAGGGGAGGGCACTGAAGCTTTCTTT
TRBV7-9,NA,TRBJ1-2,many,CASSLGAGSNGYTF,TGTGCCAGCAGCTTAGGGGCAGGGAGCAACGGCTACACCTTC
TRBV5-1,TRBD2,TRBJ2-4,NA,CASSLVVAGVYNEQYF,TGCGCCAGCAGCTTGGTGGTAGCGGGGGTGTACAATGAGCAGTACTTC
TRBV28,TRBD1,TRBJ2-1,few,CASSFRDRGEQFF,TGTGCCAGCAGTTTTCGAGACAGGGGTGAGCAGTTCTTC
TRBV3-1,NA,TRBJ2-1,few,CASTSWTQLPEQFF,TGTGCCAGCACCTCCTGGACCCAACTACCGGAGCAGTTCTTC
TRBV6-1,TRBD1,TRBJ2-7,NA,CASSADRGTEQYF,TGTGCCAGCAGTGCGGACAGGGGGACCGAGCAGTACTTC
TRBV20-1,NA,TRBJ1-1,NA,CSATLGRTNTEAFF,TGCAGTGCTACCTTGGGGCGGACGAACACTGAAGCTTTCTTT
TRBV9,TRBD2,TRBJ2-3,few,CASSFREVAGGKDTQYF,TGTGCCAGCAGCTTCCGAGAAGTAGCGGGGGGTAAGGATACGCAGTATTTT
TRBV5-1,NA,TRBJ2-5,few,CASSQDTGTQETQYF,TGCGCCAGCAGCCAGGACACGGGGACTCAAGAGACCCAGTACTTC
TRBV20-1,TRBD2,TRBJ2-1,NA,CSAQGGMAYNEQFF,TGCAGTGCCCAGGGAGGGATGGCCTACAATGAGCAGTTCTTC
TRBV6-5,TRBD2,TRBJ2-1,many,CASSGAGGPNNEQFF,TGTGCCAGCAGTGGAGCGGGGGGGCCGAACAATGAGCAGTTCTTC
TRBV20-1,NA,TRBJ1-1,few,CSARAGGKTEAFF,TGCAGTGCTAGAGCCGGGGGCAAAACTGAAGCTTTCTTT
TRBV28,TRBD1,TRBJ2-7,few,CASSTKGNPGQGYEQYF,TGTGCCAGCAGTACCAAGGGAAACCCGGGACAGGGATACGAGCAGTACTTC
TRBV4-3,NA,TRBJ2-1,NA,CASSQPNLLGNEQFF,TGCGCCAGCAGCCAGCCAAACCTCCTCGGGAATGAGCAGTTCTTC
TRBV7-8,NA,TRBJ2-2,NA,CASSPNRGTGRAGELFF,TGTGCCAGCAGCCCGAATCGGGGAACAGGTCGGGCCGGGGAGCTGTTTTTT
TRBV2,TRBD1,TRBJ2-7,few,CASSDPRTGGSYEQYF,TGTGCCAGCAGCGATCCCAGGACAGGGGGTTCCTACGAGCAGTACTTC
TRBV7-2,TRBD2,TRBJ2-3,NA,CASSLSSGEADTQYF,TGTGCCAGCAGCTTATCTAGCGGGGAGGCAGATACGCAGTATTTT
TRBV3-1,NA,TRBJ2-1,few,CASSQDVTPSHEQFF,TGTGCCAGCAGCCAAGATGTGACTCCTTCCCATGAGCAGTTCTTC
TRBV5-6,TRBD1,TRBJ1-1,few,CASSRTGKLDTEAFF,TGTGCCAGCAGCAGGACAGGGAAGCTAGACACTGAAGCTTTCTTT
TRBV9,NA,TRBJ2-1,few,CVSSVGASVYNEQFF,TGTGTCAGCAGCGTAGGGGCTAGCGTATACAATGAGCAGTTCTTC
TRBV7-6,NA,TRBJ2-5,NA,CASSLPQFSASRETQYF,TGTGCCAGCAGCCTCCCTCAGTTTAGCGCCTCCCGGGAGACCCAGTACTTC
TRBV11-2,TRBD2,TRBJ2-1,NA,CASSSTGTKANEQFF,TGTGCCAGCAGCTCCACGGGGACTAAGGCAAATGAGCAGTTCTTC
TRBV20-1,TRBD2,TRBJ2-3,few,CSANHPAGGGTDTQYF,TGCAGTGCTAACCACCCAGCGGGAGGTGGCACAGATACGCAGTATTTT
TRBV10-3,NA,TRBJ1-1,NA,CAINRQANTEAFF,TGTGCCATCAACCGGCAGGCGAACACTGAAGCTTTCTTT
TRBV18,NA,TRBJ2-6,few,CASSPQSGSGANVLTF,TGTGCCAGCTCACCACAGTCAGGTTCCGGGGCCAACGTCCTGACTTTC
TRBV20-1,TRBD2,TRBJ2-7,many,CSAQRERSSYEQYF,TGCAGTGCCCAGCGGGAGAGAAGCTCCTACGAGCAGTACTTC
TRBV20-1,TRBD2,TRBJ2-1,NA,CSATGLAGALSSYNEQFF,TGCAGTGCTACGGGACTAGCGGGAGCCCTCAGCTCCTACAATGAGCAGTTCTTC
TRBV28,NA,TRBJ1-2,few,CASSPQTYGYTF,TGTGCCAGCAGTCCCCAGACGTATGGCTACACCTTC
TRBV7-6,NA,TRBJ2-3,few,CASSRDRSFTDTQYF,TGTGCCAGCAGCCGAGACCGTTCGTTCACGGATACGCAGTATTTT
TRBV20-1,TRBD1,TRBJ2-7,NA,CSALAGQGAYEQYF,TGCAGTGCTCTGGCCGGACAGGGGGCCTACGAGCAGTACTTC
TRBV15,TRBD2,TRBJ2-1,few,CATSRGLREEGEQFF,TGTGCCACCAGCAGAGGCTTGCGGGAGGAGGGTGAGCAGTTCTTC
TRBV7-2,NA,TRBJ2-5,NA,CASSVGGQTETQYF,TGTGCCAGCAGTGTCGGGGGGCAGACTGAGACCCAGTACTTC
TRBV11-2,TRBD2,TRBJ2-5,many,CASSLARGGGETQYF,TGTGCCAGCAGCTTAGCCCGGGGGGGCGGAGAGACCCAGTACTTC
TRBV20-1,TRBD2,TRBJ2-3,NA,CSAPRLVRGSTDTQYF,TGCAGTGCGCCCCGTTTAGTGCGGGGGAGTACAGATACGCAGTATTTT
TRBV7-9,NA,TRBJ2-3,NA,CASSSNQIEGDTQYF,TGTGCCAGCAGCTCGAACCAGATCGAGGGAGATACGCAGTATTTT
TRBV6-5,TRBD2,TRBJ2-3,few,CASSSLGLGRDPDTQYF,TGTGCCAGCAGTTCCCTGGGACTAGGTCGGGACCCAGATACGCAGTATTTT
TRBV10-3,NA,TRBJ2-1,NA,CATLPAESNEQFF,TGTGCCACCCTTCCGGCAGAAAGCAATGAGCAGTTCTTC
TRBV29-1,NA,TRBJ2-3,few,CSVETISVGGTQYF,TGCAGCGTTGAGACGATCTCGGTCGGGGGTACGCAGTATTTT
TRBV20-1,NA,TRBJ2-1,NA,CSASSGYNEQFF,TGCAGTGCTAGTTCGGGGTACAATGAGCAGTTCTTC
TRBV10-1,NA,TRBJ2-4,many,CASSEVQGGIQYF,TGCGCCAGCAGTGAAGTCCAGGGAGGCATTCAGTACTTC
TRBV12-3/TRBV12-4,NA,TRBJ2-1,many,CATRPGRYNEQFF,TGTGCCACAAGACCGGGCAGATACAATGAGCAGTTCTTC
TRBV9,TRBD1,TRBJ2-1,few,CASSPRGRGEQFF,TGTGCCAGCAGCCCCAGGGGGCGCGGTGAGCAGTTCTTC
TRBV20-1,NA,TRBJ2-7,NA,CSASGGVSYEQYF,TGCAGTGCTAGCGGCGGGGTTTCCTACGAGCAGTACTTC
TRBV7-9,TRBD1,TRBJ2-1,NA,CASSPTGQGQNEQFF,TGTGCCAGCAGCCCGACGGGACAGGGTCAGAATGAGCAGTTCTTC
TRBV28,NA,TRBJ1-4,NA,CASSFGGVGEKLFF,TGTGCCAGCAGTTTTGGGGGAGTTGGTGAAAAACTGTTTTTT
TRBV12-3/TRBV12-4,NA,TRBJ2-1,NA,CASSLGLQVEYNEQFF,TGTGCCAGCAGCCTAGGGCTACAGGTGGAATACAATGAGCAGTTCTTC
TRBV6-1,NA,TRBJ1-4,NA,CASSCSEKLFF,TGTGCCAGCAGCTGCAGTGAAAAACTGTTTTTT